Below are 21 T cell receptor beta chains sequenced from a single sample in a study of Ad26.COV2.S vaccination and SARS-CoV-2 variants. Only in-frame clones appear in the TCRdb table, and some are missing; sequencing was by immunoSEQ multiplex PCR. The table lists 240,000 or so clones, more than 75% of them singletons. This sample's treatment: roughly 19 received Ad26.COV2.S at low or high dose, single or two shots; five or six received placebo; per-sample allocation not given. The samples date from day 63 after the first vaccine or placebo injection. The sequencing here drew on peripheral blood, taken in a trial of Ad26.COV2.S vaccine versus placebo. Source of these receptors: a person aged 18-60 years who received the Ad26.COV2.S COVID-19 vaccine or a placebo.

J is TRBJ2-7 and V is TRBV11-2, with 8 bases that match TRBD1. CDR3 length: 15 amino acids. Germline assignment: CDR1 SGHAT and CDR2 FQNNGV. The trim removed 5 bases at V and 2 bases at J, leaving 8 bases unmatched. The CDR3 region has the DNA TGTGCCAGCAGCCCAGGGGGCCCCCCTACCTACGAGCAGTACTTC. This encodes CASSPGGPPTYEQYF.

This chain uses TRBV7-9 with TRBJ1-4; TRBD1 matches at 9 bases. The V and J ends lost 1 base and 8 bases, in that order; junction bases with no gene match: 5. The length of the CDR3 is 15 residues. From germline, CDR1 is SEHNR and CDR2 FQNEAQ (reference sequence). Here the CDR3 DNA reads TGTGCCAGCAGCTTAGGTTGGACAGGGGAGGAAAAACTGTTTTTT. Its translation: CASSLGWTGEEKLFF.

This sequence joins TRBV7-9 and TRBJ1-4; 8 bases match TRBD1. The CDR3 spans 15 residues. V lost 5 bases to trimming and J lost 6 bases; unmatched junction nucleotides: 8. Germline CDR1 is SEHNR and CDR2 is FQNEAQ (reference sequence). CDR3 sequence (DNA): TGTGCCAGCAGCAACAGGGGGTCGGAGGATGAAAAACTGTTTTTT. It codes for CASSNRGSEDEKLFF. Using reference TRBV7-9 and TRBJ1-4 for the parts outside the CDR3, the full variable domain is DTGVSQNPRHKITKRGQNVTFRCDPISEHNRLYWYRQTLGQGPEFLTYFQNEAQLEKSRLLSDRFSAERPKGSFSTLEIQRTEQGDSAMYLCASSNRGSEDEKLFFGSGTQLSVL.

This chain joins TRBV5-1 and TRBJ2-7; 9 nucleotides align to TRBD2. V shed 2 bases and J 6 bases; nucleotides not matched to a gene: 6. This CDR3 has 14 residues. Germline CDR1 is SGHRS and CDR2 is YFSETQ. The CDR3 here is CASSFSGSLVEQYF. CDR3 in DNA: TGCGCCAGCAGCTTTAGCGGGAGCCTGGTCGAGCAGTACTTC.

V usage is TRBV5-8 and J usage is TRBJ2-7; TRBD2 agrees at 7 bases. The V and J ends lost 0 bases and 1 base, in that order; junction bases with no gene match: 4. From germline, CDR1 is SGHTS and CDR2 YDEGEE. This CDR3 region has 15 residues. The CDR3 reads CASSLGLAASYEQYF. CDR3 in DNA: TGTGCCAGCAGCTTGGGGCTAGCGGCTTCCTACGAGCAGTACTTC.

The J gene is TRBJ1-2, the V gene TRBV24-1; no definite D call. The CDR3 is 11 residues long. V lost 5 bases and J lost 4, with 4 bases in between. Germline V gives CDR1 KGHDR, CDR2 SFDVKD. CDR3 protein: CATSASYGYTF. The CDR3 region has the DNA TGTGCCACCAGTGCGTCCTATGGCTACACCTTC.

This sequence joins TRBV4-3 and TRBJ2-7, with 8 nucleotides matching TRBD1. CDR1 LGHNA and CDR2 YSLEER come from the germline V gene. V was clipped by 0 bases and J by 2 bases; unmatched bases: 3. The CDR3 sequence is 15 residues long. For the CDR3, the DNA is TGCGCCAGCAGCCAAGAGGCCAGGGGGCCCTACGAGCAGTACTTC. Its protein product is CASSQEARGPYEQYF.

The chain recombines TRBV6-1 with TRBJ1-6, with unresolved D. With 0 bases removed from V and 10 bases from J, the gap between germline ends came to 13 bases. This CDR3 has 15 amino acids. In germline, CDR1 is MNHNS, CDR2 SASEGT. CDR3 loop: CASSEARDLPSPLHF. Here the CDR3 DNA reads TGTGCCAGCAGTGAAGCACGGGATTTACCCTCACCCCTCCACTTT.

This chain joins TRBV3-1 (or the pseudogene TRBV3-2) and TRBJ2-7, with D tentatively TRBD1 (6 bases). The germline CDR1 and CDR2 sequences are LGHDT and YNNKEL (reference sequence). The ends were cut back, 0 bases at V and 4 bases at J, with 7 bases in the middle. The CDR3 runs to 13 residues. The CDR3 region is CASSQDQGYEQYF. DNA for the CDR3: TGTGCCAGCAGCCAAGATCAGGGGTACGAGCAGTACTTC.

The V and J genes are TRBV30 and TRBJ1-1; TRBD1 is a possible D gene (6 bases). The germline V gene encodes CDR1 GTSNPN and CDR2 SVGIG (reference sequence). This CDR3 contains 15 residues. The V end was cut by 2 bases, the J end by 4 bases, with 17 bases between. CDR3 protein: CAWSPKRGMGTEAFF. The CDR3 nucleotides read TGTGCCTGGAGTCCAAAAAGGGGGATGGGCACTGAAGCTTTCTTT.

The chain recombines TRBV28 with TRBJ2-3; TRBD1 or TRBD2 may be the D gene (5 bases each). The germline CDR1 and CDR2 sequences are MDHEN and SYDVKM. The CDR3 loop spans 16 amino acids. V lost 3 bases to trimming and J lost 2 bases, with 15 bases between them. As DNA, the CDR3 is TGTGCCAGCAGTTTGGGGGAGTGGGGGATCACAGATACGCAGTATTTT. It yields the protein CASSLGEWGITDTQYF.

The chain joins TRBV2 to TRBJ2-7; D gene ambiguous. V lost 6 bases and J lost 2, with 5 bases in between. Germline CDR1 SNHLY, CDR2 FYNNEI. This CDR3 has 11 amino acids. This chain's CDR3 is CASRVTYEQYF. The DNA for the CDR3 is TGTGCCAGCAGGGTTACCTACGAGCAGTACTTC.

There are a few counts of this clone. This sequence joins TRBV9 and TRBJ2-5; D might be TRBD1 (6 bases). Trimming removed 3 bases at V and 5 bases at J, with 20 bases between. The germline CDR1 and CDR2 sequences are SGDLS and YYNGEE. This CDR3 is built from 16 residues. CDR3 amino acids: CASSASPSGGGETQYF. CDR3 coding DNA: TGTGCCAGCAGCGCCTCCCCCTCTGGGGGCGGGGAGACCCAGTACTTC.

A single count supports this clone. The chain joins TRBV10-3 to TRBJ1-3; D call uncertain. This CDR3 has 17 residues. Germline-derived CDR1 and CDR2 are ENHRY and SYGVKD. The V end was cut by 2 bases, the J end by 0 bases, with 14 bases between. CDR3 sequence (DNA): TGTGCCATCAGTGAGGGAAAAGCCGCCTCCTCTGGAAACACCATATATTTT. It yields the protein CAISEGKAASSGNTIYF.

The V call is TRBV4-3, the J call TRBJ2-7; D assignment may be TRBD1 or TRBD2 (5 bases each). Germline loops: CDR1 LGHNA, CDR2 YSLEER. V was trimmed by 3 bases and J by 5 bases, leaving 17 bases between them. This CDR3 is built from 15 residues. For the CDR3, the DNA is TGCGCCAGCAGCCAGGGGACCGTAAACATCCACGAGCAGTACTTC. This encodes CASSQGTVNIHEQYF.

The chain is built from TRBV18 and TRBJ1-5; 9 nucleotides align to TRBD1. Germline V gene lookup returns CDR1 KGHSH and CDR2 LQKENI. The junction had 4 bases not matched to a gene; V was cut back by 6 bases and J by 4 bases. The length of the CDR3 is 14 residues. Here the CDR3 DNA reads TGTGCCAGCTCTCACGGGACAGGGAATCAGCCCCAGCATTTT. Its protein product is CASSHGTGNQPQHF.

The chain recombines TRBV19 with TRBJ1-5, with 9 bases lining up with TRBD1. V shed 8 bases, J shed 6 bases, and the junction held 5 bases outside the gene matches. Germline V gives CDR1 LNHDA, CDR2 SQIVND (reference sequence). The CDR3 covers 13 residues. The DNA for the CDR3 is TGTGCCAGTGGGACAGGGAGTCGTCAGCCCCAGCATTTT. Translating gives CASGTGSRQPQHF.

This sequence joins TRBV7-2 and TRBJ2-5; the D is unclear. Germline loops: CDR1 SGHTA, CDR2 FQGNSA. Deletions cut 5 bases from V and 5 bases from J, with 9 bases between. The CDR3 loop spans 12 amino acids. CDR3 amino acids: CASSLRPETQYF. CDR3 in DNA: TGTGCCAGCAGCCTCCGACCGGAGACCCAGTACTTC.

The CDR3 DNA sequence: TGTGCCAGCAGTGGGGGCAATCAGCCCCAGCATTTT. Encoded protein: CASSGGNQPQHF. This rearrangement joins TRBV2 to TRBJ1-5; no reliable D call. Germline V gene sequence: CDR1 SNHLY, CDR2 FYNNEI. The CDR3 consists of 12 residues. V was pared by 4 bases and J by 2 bases, with 3 bases between.

V and J are TRBV19 and TRBJ1-1; D is possibly TRBD1 (5 bases). This CDR3 has 12 residues. Germline V CDR1 and CDR2: LNHDA, SQIVND (reference sequence). The V and J ends lost 6 bases and 6 bases respectively, with 11 bases between them. DNA of the CDR3: TGTGCCAGTAGCCTCCTCAGGGCTGAAGCTTTCTTT. It is translated as CASSLLRAEAFF.

This clone was observed a single time. The CDR3 nucleotides read TGTGCCATCAGTGAAGGGCAGGGCAGGGAAGCTTTCTTT. Its translation: CAISEGQGREAFF. The V gene is TRBV10-3, the J gene TRBJ1-1, with D possibly being TRBD1 (5 bases). This CDR3 is built from 13 residues. V shed 3 bases and J shed 8 bases, with 13 bases lying between them. Germline CDR1 reads ENHRY; CDR2 reads SYGVKD.